The 25 T cell receptor beta chains reported below all come from one sample, sequenced in a study of cytomegalovirus exposure and HLA in healthy donors. Researchers ran the PCR with 60 Vbeta and 13 Jbeta primers. Clones were read by immunoSEQ multiplex PCR, and TCRdb kept only the in-frame ones, dropping some. The sample comprises just over 150,000 clones, roughly 80% of which are singletons, and around 3.1% rests with the top ten. The sample consisted of PBMCs. These receptors all come from a woman between 40 and 50 years old in good health and CMV-seronegative.

This sequence joins TRBV5-8 and TRBJ2-5; 8 bases line up with TRBD1. With 4 bases clipped from V and 4 bases from J, the junction kept 6 bases outside the gene matches. Germline V CDR1 and CDR2: SGHTS, YDEGEE. This CDR3 has 14 amino acids. CDR3 loop: CASSRRGRRETQYF. The CDR3, as DNA: TGTGCCAGCAGCCGCAGGGGGCGAAGAGAGACCCAGTACTTC.

This sequence joins TRBV19 and TRBJ2-2; D gene unclear. CDR1 and CDR2 from the germline V gene are LNHDA and SQIVND (reference sequence). V dropped 8 bases and J dropped 0 bases, with 13 bases sitting between them. There are 15 residues in the CDR3. CDR3 bases: TGTGCCAGTGGGCCCCTGTTCGCGAACACCGGGGAGCTGTTTTTT. Amino acid sequence: CASGPLFANTGELFF.

CDR3 in amino acids: CASSSGTGVNTEAFF. For the CDR3, the DNA is TGTGCCAGCAGTTCTGGGACAGGAGTGAACACTGAAGCTTTCTTT. The V call is TRBV28, the J call TRBJ1-1, with TRBD1 matching over 8 bases. V was pared by 4 bases and J by 0 bases, with 4 bases of the junction left unmatched. This CDR3 contains 15 residues. Germline values: CDR1 MDHEN, CDR2 SYDVKM.

V and J are TRBV10-3 and TRBJ1-2, with a possible D match to TRBD1 (6 bases). From germline, CDR1 is ENHRY and CDR2 SYGVKD. Trimming stripped 5 bases from V and 0 bases from J, with 13 bases between. This CDR3 has 15 amino acids. This chain's CDR3 is CAISPRTATNYGYTF. CDR3 nucleotide sequence: TGTGCCATCAGTCCCAGGACAGCTACTAACTATGGCTACACCTTC.

The chain carries TRBV7-3 and TRBJ2-1, with 9 bases aligning to TRBD2. CDR3 size: 15 residues. After removal of 1 base from V and 9 bases from J, the junction contained 7 bases not matched to a gene. Germline lookup yields CDR1 SGHTA and CDR2 FQGTGA. CDR3 bases: TGTGCCAGCAGCTTAATTGGCGGGGGGGCAGGTGAGCAGTTCTTC. Its translation is CASSLIGGGAGEQFF.

The chain uses TRBV27 and TRBJ1-2; 9 bases are a match to TRBD1. Germline V gives CDR1 MNHEY, CDR2 SMNVEV (reference sequence). The CDR3 totals 14 residues. J lost 7 bases, V lost 6 bases, and 9 bases had no gene match. CDR3 residues: CASSPNRGQGGYTF. Here the CDR3 DNA reads TGTGCCAGCAGCCCCAACAGGGGGCAGGGTGGCTACACCTTC.

V and J are TRBV9 and TRBJ1-2; maybe TRBD1 (5 bases). Germline loops: CDR1 SGDLS, CDR2 YYNGEE. Trimming removed 0 bases from V and 2 bases from J, with 17 bases in between. The CDR3 is 17 amino acids. The CDR3 protein is CASSVAPGRGKNYGYTF. CDR3 in DNA: TGTGCCAGCAGCGTAGCTCCAGGGCGGGGTAAGAACTATGGCTACACCTTC.

The V gene is TRBV2, the J gene TRBJ2-2; 11 bases map to TRBD2. Germline V lookup: CDR1 SNHLY, CDR2 FYNNEI. V lost 5 bases to trimming and J lost 5 bases; unmatched junction nucleotides: 4. CDR3 length equals 15 residues. The DNA of the CDR3 is TGTGCCAGCAGTATAGCGGGGGGGCTGACCGGGGAGCTGTTTTTT. Protein product: CASSIAGGLTGELFF.

This chain connects TRBV6-5 to TRBJ2-1, with TRBD2 as a possible D gene (5 bases). This CDR3 is 13 amino acids long. CDR1 and CDR2 (germline): MNHEY, SVGAGI. V was trimmed by 1 base and J by 8 bases, leaving 9 bases between them. For the CDR3, the DNA is TGTGCCAGCAGTTACTTCGAGGGCTATGAGCAGTTCTTC. Amino acids: CASSYFEGYEQFF.

The chain carries TRBV10-2 and TRBJ2-5; D gene unclear. With 2 bases removed from V and 7 bases from J, the gap between germline ends came to 14 bases. Germline-derived CDR1 and CDR2 are WSHSY and SAAADI. The length of the CDR3 is 14 residues. The CDR3: CASSELGVLGTQYF. The CDR3 DNA follows: TGCGCCAGCAGTGAGCTTGGAGTTCTCGGGACCCAGTACTTC.

The V call is TRBV5-4, the J call TRBJ2-2; 7 nucleotides line up with TRBD2. V dropped 0 bases and J dropped 3; count of bases not matched to a gene: 5. There are 16 residues in the CDR3. Germline values: CDR1 SGHNT, CDR2 YYREEE (reference sequence). Here the CDR3 reads CASSLVWGGDTGELFF. The DNA for the CDR3 is TGTGCCAGCAGCTTGGTATGGGGGGGAGACACCGGGGAGCTGTTTTTT.

This chain connects TRBV5-6 to TRBJ1-4, with D uncertain. Per germline, CDR1 SGHDT and CDR2 YYEEEE. Trimming took off 0 bases at V and 10 bases at J, with 19 bases between the two ends. This CDR3 region has 16 residues. The CDR3 sequence is CASSLETGVTIGKLFF. For the CDR3, the DNA is TGTGCCAGCAGCTTGGAAACCGGGGTAACTATAGGAAAACTGTTTTTT.

The rearrangement uses TRBV6-5 and TRBJ1-6; D gene uncertain. Germline V lookup: CDR1 MNHEY, CDR2 SVGAGI. The CDR3 length is 13 residues. With 5 bases removed from V and 5 bases from J, the gap between germline ends came to 7 bases. The CDR3 protein is CASSALNNSPLHF. The DNA for the CDR3 is TGTGCCAGCAGTGCGCTAAATAATTCACCCCTCCACTTT.

This chain uses TRBV5-1 with TRBJ2-5; 8 nucleotides line up with TRBD2. The CDR3 runs 14 residues. The ends lost 0 bases at V and 5 bases at J; junction bases unmatched: 3. Germline V gives CDR1 SGHRS, CDR2 YFSETQ. The CDR3 nucleotides read TGCGCCAGCAGCTTGGGGGCTAGCGGGGAGACCCAGTACTTC. This translates into CASSLGASGETQYF.

The rearrangement joins TRBV7-2 to TRBJ1-2; D gene uncertain. The CDR3 sequence is 15 residues long. Trimming removed 5 bases at V and 3 bases at J, with 16 bases between. Germline values: CDR1 SGHTA, CDR2 FQGNSA. Here the CDR3 DNA reads TGTGCCAGCAGCCTCGCCTTCTCTACAGACTATGGCTACACCTTC. Protein sequence: CASSLAFSTDYGYTF. The complete variable domain, with remaining parts taken from reference TRBV7-2 and TRBJ1-2, reads GAGVSQSPSNKVTEKGKDVELRCDPISGHTALYWYRQSLGQGLEFLIYFQGNSAPDKSGLPSDRFSAERTGGSVSTLTIQRTQQEDSAVYLCASSLAFSTDYGYTFGSGTRLTVV.

There are a few counts of this clone. J is TRBJ1-6 and V is TRBV5-1; unclear D gene. This CDR3 contains 18 residues. The V and J ends lost 0 bases and 8 bases respectively, with 21 bases between them. Germline V gene sequence: CDR1 SGHRS, CDR2 YFSETQ. CDR3 region: CASSLVLTVGYADSPLHF. The CDR3 bases are TGCGCCAGCAGCTTGGTTTTAACTGTTGGATACGCGGATTCACCCCTCCACTTT.

The chain employs TRBV7-9 and TRBJ1-1, with 7 bases fitting TRBD1. Unmatched junction bases numbered 10, after V lost 8 bases and J lost 10 bases. This CDR3 region has 12 residues. Germline loops: CDR1 SEHNR, CDR2 FQNEAQ (reference sequence). Written as DNA, the CDR3 is TGTGCCAGCCAGGGGGGCGACAGAGGAGCTTTCTTT. This translates into CASQGGDRGAFF.

This CDR3 reads CASSSTGVGNTIYF. The DNA for the CDR3 is TGTGCCAGCAGCTCGACAGGAGTTGGAAACACCATATATTTT. The chain couples TRBV28 to TRBJ1-3; a possible D gene is TRBD1 (6 bases). The CDR3 is 14 amino acids. Germline V gene data show CDR1 as MDHEN and CDR2 as SYDVKM. Trimming removed 6 bases from V and 3 bases from J, with 12 bases in between.

The chain couples TRBV5-1 to TRBJ2-5, with TRBD2 matching 11 bases. The CDR3 totals 16 residues. Per the germline V gene, CDR1 is SGHRS and CDR2 is YFSETQ. The V segment lost 2 bases and the J segment 3 bases; nucleotides outside the gene matches: 6. CDR3 protein: CASSFSLAGGKETQYF. The CDR3 coding sequence is TGCGCCAGCAGCTTTAGCCTAGCGGGGGGAAAAGAGACCCAGTACTTC. The complete variable domain, with remaining parts taken from reference TRBV5-1 and TRBJ2-5, reads KAGVTQTPRYLIKTRGQQVTLSCSPISGHRSVSWYQQTPGQGLQFLFEYFSETQRNKGNFPGRFSGRQFSNSRSEMNVSTLELGDSALYLCASSFSLAGGKETQYFGPGTRLLVL.

The rearrangement uses TRBV5-1 and TRBJ2-1; 12 bases align to TRBD2. CDR1 and CDR2 (germline): SGHRS, YFSETQ. The V gene end was trimmed by 1 base and the J gene end by 10 bases; junction bases not matched to a gene: 9. CDR3 length equals 16 residues. As DNA, the CDR3 is TGCGCCAGCAGCTTGACTAGCGGGGGGCTCCCCCGGGAGCAGTTCTTC. Its protein is CASSLTSGGLPREQFF.

This sequence joins TRBV18 and TRBJ1-4; D ambiguous. From germline, CDR1 is KGHSH and CDR2 LQKENI. The CDR3 runs to 15 residues. Trimming took 3 bases from V and 8 from J, leaving 16 bases between them. CDR3 DNA: TGTGCCAGCTCACCTGCCGCCGGGAGAGGGGAAAAACTGTTTTTT. Translation: CASSPAAGRGEKLFF.

The chain is built from TRBV7-8 and TRBJ2-2; TRBD1 matches 11 bases. V was pared by 4 bases and J by 10 bases, with 5 bases of the junction left unmatched. The germline CDR1 and CDR2 sequences are SGHVS and FQNEAQ. This CDR3 comprises 14 residues. The CDR3 loop is CASSSDRGRTELFF. The CDR3 nucleotides read TGTGCCAGCAGCTCGGACAGGGGGCGGACGGAGCTGTTTTTT.

The V call is TRBV19, the J call TRBJ1-5; D possibly corresponds to TRBD1 (5 bases). Trimming removed 0 bases from V and 3 bases from J, with 18 bases in between. Germline CDR1 and CDR2: LNHDA and SQIVND (reference sequence). This CDR3 comprises 18 residues. The CDR3 reads CASSIDLRGKKDNQPQHF. CDR3 DNA sequence: TGTGCCAGTAGTATAGATCTGCGGGGGAAGAAGGACAATCAGCCCCAGCATTTT.

The table lists this clone with a few counts. The chain uses TRBV4-1 and TRBJ2-3; unclear D gene. V lost 2 bases and J 4 bases, leaving 10 bases between the germline ends. The CDR3 consists of 14 residues. Germline assignment: CDR1 MGHRA and CDR2 YSYEKL. The CDR3 protein is CASSQPIASDTQYF. CDR3 in DNA: TGCGCCAGCAGCCAACCAATAGCATCAGATACGCAGTATTTT.

This clone was found a few times. The chain links TRBV6-5 to TRBJ1-6; 7 nucleotides agree with TRBD1. The CDR3 loop spans 13 amino acids. Per germline, CDR1 MNHEY and CDR2 SVGAGI. V lost 6 bases to trimming and J lost 5 bases; unmatched junction nucleotides: 1. CDR3 residues: CASRGQNNSPLHF. CDR3 DNA sequence: TGTGCCAGCAGGGGACAGAATAATTCACCCCTCCACTTT.